The subject of this entry is one TCR beta chain. The source of the sample is a study of blood T cell repertoires in COVID-19. J was trimmed by 5 bases and V by 7 bases; bases with no gene match: 9. Per the germline V gene, CDR1 is SNHLY and CDR2 is FYNNEI. This CDR3 comprises 15 residues. Sequencing was performed with immunoSEQ multiplex PCR; in TCRdb, only in-frame clones are kept and a portion is missing. The repertoire holds about 80,000 clones, with 60% to 80% as singletons. J is TRBJ2-1 and V is TRBV2; 9 nucleotides match TRBD1. This sequence originates from a man aged 70-80 years with active or convalescent COVID-19. Sequencing was carried out using peripheral blood. For the CDR3, the DNA is TGTGCCAGCAAAAGGACAGGGGAGTCGAACAATGAGCAGTTCTTC. Its protein is CASKRTGESNNEQFF. Filled out from reference TRBV2 and TRBJ2-1, the complete variable domain reads EPEVTQTPSHQVTQMGQEVILRCVPISNHLYFYWYRQILGQKVEFLVSFYNNEISEKSEIFDDQFSVERPDGSNFTLKIRSTKLEDSAMYFCASKRTGESNNEQFFGPGTRLTVL.